The source of this TCR beta chain is a study of blood T cell repertoires in COVID-19. Whole-study context: There were acute and convalescent COVID-19 samples, and they came from the United States, Italy and Spain. Nucleic acid was either cDNA or gDNA, and it came from T cells, B-cell-depleted T cells, or PBMCs.

Original processing notes: Amplification from reference gene primers served as the basis for estimated nucleated cell counts. The repertoire was sequenced with immunoSEQ multiplex PCR; TCRdb's copy has only in-frame clones and lacks some. The V and J calls and clone size come from that table; D and trimming were worked out from the DNA. The table records about 170,000 clones, around 83% of them present only once. V was clipped by 2 bases and J by 10 bases; unmatched bases: 3. Germline V gene data show CDR1 as MRHNA and CDR2 as SNTAGT. The CDR3 covers 14 residues. The clonotype was recovered from a woman of 80 years or more in a cohort sampled during active or convalescent COVID-19. The J gene is TRBJ2-1, the V gene TRBV6-4, with 12 bases identical to TRBD2. The sequenced material came from peripheral blood. The CDR3 sequence: CASSDGLAGGEQFF. Written as DNA, the CDR3 is TGTGCCAGCAGTGACGGGCTAGCGGGGGGGGAGCAGTTCTTC.